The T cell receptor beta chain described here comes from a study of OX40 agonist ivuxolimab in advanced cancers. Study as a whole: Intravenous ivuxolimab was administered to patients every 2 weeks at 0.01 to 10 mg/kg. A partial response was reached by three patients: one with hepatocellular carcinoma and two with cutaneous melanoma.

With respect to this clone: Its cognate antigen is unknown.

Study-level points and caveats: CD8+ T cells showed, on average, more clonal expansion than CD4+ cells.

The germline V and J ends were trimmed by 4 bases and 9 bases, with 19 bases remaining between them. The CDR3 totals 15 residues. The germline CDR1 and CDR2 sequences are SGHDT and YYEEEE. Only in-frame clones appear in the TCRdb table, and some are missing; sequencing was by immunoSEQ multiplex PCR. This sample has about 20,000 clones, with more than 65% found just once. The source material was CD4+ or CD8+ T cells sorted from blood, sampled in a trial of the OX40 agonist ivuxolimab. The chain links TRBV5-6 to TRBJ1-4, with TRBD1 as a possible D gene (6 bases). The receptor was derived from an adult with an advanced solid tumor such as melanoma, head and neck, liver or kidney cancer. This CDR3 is CASSDDRQIMKKLFF. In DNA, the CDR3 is TGTGCCAGCAGCGATGACAGGCAGATTATGAAAAAACTGTTTTTT.